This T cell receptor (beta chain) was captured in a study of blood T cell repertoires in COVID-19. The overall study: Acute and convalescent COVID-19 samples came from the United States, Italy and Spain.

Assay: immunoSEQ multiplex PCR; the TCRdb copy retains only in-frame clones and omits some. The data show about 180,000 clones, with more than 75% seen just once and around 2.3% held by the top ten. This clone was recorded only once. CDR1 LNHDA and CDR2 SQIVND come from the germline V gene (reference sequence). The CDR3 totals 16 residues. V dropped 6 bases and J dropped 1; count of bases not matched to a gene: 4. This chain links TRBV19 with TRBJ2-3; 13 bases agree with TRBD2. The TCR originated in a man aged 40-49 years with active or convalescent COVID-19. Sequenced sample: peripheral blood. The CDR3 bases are TGTGCCAGTAGCACTAGCGGGGGGGCCGGCACAGATACGCAGTATTTT. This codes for CASSTSGGAGTDTQYF.